The 27 T cell receptor beta chains given below trace back to one sample, sequenced in a study of blood T cell repertoires in COVID-19. This table comes from immunoSEQ multiplex PCR, and its TCRdb copy is limited to in-frame clones, with some not included. The data contain tens of thousands of clones, about four fifths of them seen just once; the ten biggest clones take up under 30%. The sequencing sample was made of peripheral blood. The receptors come from a man between 65 and 85 years old with acute or convalescent COVID-19.

The V gene is TRBV6-5, the J gene TRBJ2-7; D is perhaps TRBD1 (6 bases). The V end was cut by 5 bases, the J end by 7 bases, with 9 bases between. Germline assignment: CDR1 MNHEY and CDR2 SVGAGI. CDR3 length: 11 amino acids. The CDR3: CASSTGWEQYF. DNA for the CDR3: TGTGCCAGCAGTACAGGGTGGGAGCAGTACTTC.

The chain recombines TRBV19 with TRBJ2-1; 12 nucleotides agree with TRBD2. With 5 bases clipped from V and 6 bases from J, the junction kept 8 bases outside the gene matches. Germline assignment: CDR1 LNHDA and CDR2 SQIVND (reference sequence). The CDR3 runs 16 residues. The CDR3 DNA reads TGTGCCAGTAGTTCCGGACTAGCGGGGACAGGCAATGAGCAGTTCTTC. Translation gives CASSSGLAGTGNEQFF.

The rearrangement links TRBV30 to TRBJ2-7; no firm D call. Germline CDR1 and CDR2: GTSNPN and SVGIG (reference sequence). Trimming pared 4 bases from V and 4 bases from J, leaving 20 bases between. The CDR3 runs to 15 residues. In DNA form, the CDR3 reads TGTGCCTGGAATCCCCCAGACTCCCACCGGTACGAGCAGTACTTC. It encodes CAWNPPDSHRYEQYF.

This chain joins TRBV3-1 (or the pseudogene TRBV3-2) and TRBJ2-2; the match to TRBD2 covers 10 bases. J was trimmed by 5 bases and V by 0 bases; bases with no gene match: 9. Germline CDR1 reads LGHDT; CDR2 reads YNNKEL (reference sequence). The length of the CDR3 is 18 residues. Here the CDR3 reads CASSQDRIGLAVTGELFF. CDR3 nucleotide sequence: TGTGCCAGCAGCCAAGATAGAATAGGACTAGCGGTAACCGGGGAGCTGTTTTTT.

The chain links TRBV11-3 to TRBJ2-1; D is unclear. V was cut by 4 bases and J by 4 bases, with 17 bases left in between. CDR1 and CDR2 (germline): SGHNT, YENEEA. There are 16 residues in the CDR3. The DNA for the CDR3 is TGTGCCAGCAGCTCTACTTGGTCGCAGACTTACAATGAGCAGTTCTTC. Residues: CASSSTWSQTYNEQFF.

This sequence joins TRBV6-1 and TRBJ2-7; TRBD1 aligns across 7 bases. In germline, CDR1 is MNHNS, CDR2 SASEGT. This CDR3 has 12 amino acids. Trimming took 6 bases from V and 6 from J; bases not matched to a gene: 5. CDR3 nucleotides: TGTGCCAGCAGGACAACAGGGGTCGAGCAGTACTTC. It yields the protein CASRTTGVEQYF.

This clone was found a few times. The V and J genes are TRBV4-1 and TRBJ2-1; 13 bases agree with TRBD2. The CDR3 is 15 amino acids. Looked up from germline, CDR1 is MGHRA and CDR2 is YSYEKL. V shed 10 bases, J shed 2 bases, and the junction held 5 bases outside the gene matches. Here the CDR3 DNA reads TGCGCCACCAGGACTAGCGGGAGTACCTACAATGAGCAGTTCTTC. Protein sequence: CATRTSGSTYNEQFF.

The chain is built from TRBV29-1 and TRBJ1-1; D possibly corresponds to TRBD1 (6 bases). V was clipped by 4 bases and J by 4 bases, with 13 bases between them. CDR3 length: 13 amino acids. CDR1 and CDR2 from the germline V gene are SQVTM and ANQGSEA. As DNA, the CDR3 is TGCAGCGTTGTCGTAGGGGGATTCACTGAAGCTTTCTTT. Its translation is CSVVVGGFTEAFF.

This clone has just one count. The rearrangement uses TRBV19 and TRBJ1-2; TRBD1 matches 7 bases. This CDR3 is 17 amino acids long. With V trimmed by 2 bases and J by 6 bases, 15 bases remained unmatched. The germline CDR1 and CDR2 sequences are LNHDA and SQIVND (reference sequence). The CDR3 loop reads CASSIILAAGGLNGYTF. The CDR3 DNA sequence: TGTGCCAGTAGTATAATTTTGGCCGCAGGGGGTTTGAATGGCTACACCTTC.

The chain is built from TRBV6-5 and TRBJ2-7, with 7 bases lining up with TRBD1. The CDR3 is 15 amino acids. In germline, CDR1 is MNHEY, CDR2 SVGAGI. The trim removed 5 bases at V and 0 bases at J, leaving 7 bases unmatched. CDR3 sequence (DNA): TGTGCCAGCAGTAAGTTGGGACAGAGCTCCTACGAGCAGTACTTC. Translated, it gives CASSKLGQSSYEQYF.

The chain couples TRBV18 to TRBJ1-1; 8 bases map to TRBD1. From germline, CDR1 is KGHSH and CDR2 LQKENI. The V and J ends lost 3 bases and 3 bases, in that order; junction bases with no gene match: 6. CDR3 length: 15 residues. CDR3 coding DNA: TGTGCCAGCTCACCTTTCCGGACAGGGCACACTGAAGCTTTCTTT. Protein product: CASSPFRTGHTEAFF.

The chain combines TRBV6-2 or TRBV6-3 with TRBJ1-1; D ambiguous. With 2 bases removed from V and 0 bases from J, the gap between germline ends came to 7 bases. The germline V gene has CDR1 MNHEY and CDR2 SVGEGT. The CDR3 extends over 14 amino acids. The CDR3 DNA follows: TGTGCCAGCAGTTACCCGGGGTTGAACACTGAAGCTTTCTTT. Residues: CASSYPGLNTEAFF.

This chain uses TRBV7-9 with TRBJ1-1; D is ambiguous. V lost 2 bases, J lost 8 bases, and 9 bases lay in between. Looked up from germline, CDR1 is SEHNR and CDR2 is FQNEAQ (reference sequence). This CDR3 spans 12 amino acids. CDR3 nucleotides: TGTGCCAGCAGCTTAAGCGGGTGGGAAGCTTTCTTT. Residues: CASSLSGWEAFF. The entire variable domain, with the rest obtained from reference TRBV7-9 and TRBJ1-1, is as follows: DTGVSQNPRHKITKRGQNVTFRCDPISEHNRLYWYRQTLGQGPEFLTYFQNEAQLEKSRLLSDRFSAERPKGSFSTLEIQRTEQGDSAMYLCASSLSGWEAFFGQGTRLTVV.

This chain joins TRBV7-9 and TRBJ2-7, with a possible D match to TRBD2 (5 bases). The V and J ends lost 1 base and 4 bases respectively, with 8 bases between them. This CDR3 spans 13 amino acids. The V gene's germline CDR1 is SEHNR and CDR2 FQNEAQ (reference sequence). The CDR3 sequence is CASSLGESYEQYF. The CDR3 nucleotides read TGTGCCAGCAGCTTAGGGGAGTCTTACGAGCAGTACTTC.

This chain connects TRBV10-3 to TRBJ1-2; tentative D call: TRBD1 (5 bases). The CDR3 spans 14 residues. Germline-derived CDR1 and CDR2 are ENHRY and SYGVKD. Trimming removed 0 bases from V and 4 bases from J, with 9 bases in between. The CDR3 protein is CAISESGGSYGYTF. The CDR3 region has the DNA TGTGCCATCAGTGAGTCCGGGGGGAGCTATGGCTACACCTTC.

The rearrangement joins TRBV28 to TRBJ1-1; D may be TRBD1 (5 bases). The CDR3 extends over 16 amino acids. V was shortened by 8 bases and J by 4 bases, with 23 bases between the two germline ends. Germline values: CDR1 MDHEN, CDR2 SYDVKM. CDR3 sequence: CASLTHTAVGGTEAFF. In DNA, the CDR3 is TGTGCCAGCTTAACTCACACAGCGGTCGGGGGCACTGAAGCTTTCTTT. The full variable domain, in which reference TRBV28 and TRBJ1-1 provide the parts outside the CDR3, is DVKVTQSSRYLVKRTGEKVFLECVQDMDHENMFWYRQDPGLGLRLIYFSYDVKMKEKGDIPEGYSVSREKKERFSLILESASTNQTSMYLCASLTHTAVGGTEAFFGQGTRLTVV.

The chain combines TRBV9 with TRBJ2-1, with D perhaps matching TRBD1 (6 bases). Germline loops: CDR1 SGDLS, CDR2 YYNGEE. The V end lost 3 bases, the J end lost 2 bases, and 15 bases lay between the germline ends. The CDR3 has 16 residues. The CDR3 reads CASSALTGIPYNEQFF. The CDR3 region has the DNA TGTGCCAGCAGCGCCCTGACAGGTATTCCCTACAATGAGCAGTTCTTC.

The CDR3 nucleotides read TGTGCCAGCCGTGATGGCCTTAGCAATCAGCCCCAGCATTTT. Protein: CASRDGLSNQPQHF. The chain joins TRBV6-6 to TRBJ1-5; D is unclear. The CDR3 is 14 amino acids. Trimming cost V 8 bases and J 0 bases, with 11 bases left between them. The germline CDR1 and CDR2 sequences are MNHNY and SVGAGI (reference sequence).

This clone has only one observation. V gene TRBV6-5 combines with J gene TRBJ1-4; possibly TRBD1 for D (6 bases). The CDR3 sequence is 13 residues long. CDR1 and CDR2 from the germline V gene are MNHEY and SVGAGI. Trimming pared 7 bases from V and 6 bases from J, leaving 12 bases between. The CDR3 bases are TGTGCCAGCATGAAGGACAGTCATGAAAAACTGTTTTTT. Amino acid sequence: CASMKDSHEKLFF.

The chain employs TRBV7-9 and TRBJ2-7; 7 nucleotides line up with TRBD1. Trimming took 5 bases from V and 2 from J; bases not matched to a gene: 9. The CDR3 has 15 residues. Germline loops: CDR1 SEHNR, CDR2 FQNEAQ (reference sequence). Written as DNA, the CDR3 is TGTGCCAGCAGCCACCGGGACAGCCCGACCTACGAGCAGTACTTC. Translated, it gives CASSHRDSPTYEQYF. Filled out from reference TRBV7-9 and TRBJ2-7, the complete variable domain reads DTGVSQNPRHKITKRGQNVTFRCDPISEHNRLYWYRQTLGQGPEFLTYFQNEAQLEKSRLLSDRFSAERPKGSFSTLEIQRTEQGDSAMYLCASSHRDSPTYEQYFGPGTRLTVT.

The V call is TRBV5-6, the J call TRBJ1-2; TRBD1 matches 9 bases. The CDR3 sequence is 15 residues long. From germline, CDR1 is SGHDT and CDR2 YYEEEE. With V trimmed by 0 bases and J by 5 bases, 5 bases remained unmatched. As DNA, the CDR3 is TGTGCCAGCAGCTTGGATTCGGACAGGGGTTATGGCTACACCTTC. It encodes CASSLDSDRGYGYTF.

The gene calls are TRBV23-1 and TRBJ1-2; unclear D gene. TRBV23-1 carries the ORF label, with uncertain function. The CDR3 is made up of 12 amino acids. V lost 3 bases, J lost 5 bases, and 7 bases lay in between. The CDR3 DNA reads TGCGCCAGCAGTCAGAGGGATTATGGCTACACCTTC. Its protein product is CASSQRDYGYTF.

This clone came up a few times. The CDR3 spells CASSAKLNTEAFF. DNA for the CDR3: TGTGCCAGCAGCGCTAAATTGAACACTGAAGCTTTCTTT. This chain connects TRBV9 to TRBJ1-1; D is ambiguous. V shed 3 bases and J shed 0 bases, with 6 bases lying between them. The CDR3 is 13 residues long. Germline loops: CDR1 SGDLS, CDR2 YYNGEE.

J is TRBJ1-4 and V is TRBV6-5; D perhaps matches TRBD1 (5 bases). The CDR3 runs 13 residues. V lost 7 bases to trimming and J lost 2 bases, with 8 bases between them. The germline V gene has CDR1 MNHEY and CDR2 SVGAGI. The DNA for the CDR3 is TGTGCCAGCAACAGGTCCACTAATGAAAAACTGTTTTTT. It yields the protein CASNRSTNEKLFF.

The chain recombines TRBV18 with TRBJ1-2, with a weak D call TRBD1 (5 bases). Trimming took 3 bases from V and 0 from J, leaving 14 bases between them. This CDR3 is 16 amino acids long. Germline CDR1 is KGHSH and CDR2 is LQKENI. The DNA of the CDR3 is TGTGCCAGCTCACCGTCCAGGACACCTACTAACTATGGCTACACCTTC. Protein sequence: CASSPSRTPTNYGYTF.

The rearrangement uses TRBV28 and TRBJ2-4; 10 bases match TRBD2. Germline CDR1 and CDR2: MDHEN and SYDVKM. The V segment lost 4 bases and the J segment 8 bases; nucleotides outside the gene matches: 5. This CDR3 is built from 14 residues. This CDR3 is CASSSSGRGYIQYF. CDR3 nucleotide sequence: TGTGCCAGCAGTTCTAGCGGGAGAGGGTACATTCAGTACTTC.

The V call is TRBV5-1, the J call TRBJ2-5, with 13 nucleotides matching TRBD2. The CDR3 is 16 amino acids. Germline CDR1 is SGHRS and CDR2 is YFSETQ. V shed 4 bases and J 2 bases; nucleotides not matched to a gene: 5. CDR3 coding DNA: TGCGCCAGCAGCATTGGACTAGCGGGAGCACAAGAGACCCAGTACTTC. Encoded protein: CASSIGLAGAQETQYF. The full variable domain, with the rest looked up from reference TRBV5-1 and TRBJ2-5, is KAGVTQTPRYLIKTRGQQVTLSCSPISGHRSVSWYQQTPGQGLQFLFEYFSETQRNKGNFPGRFSGRQFSNSRSEMNVSTLELGDSALYLCASSIGLAGAQETQYFGPGTRLLVL.